The 11 T cell receptor beta chains below were found in one sample sequenced in a study of blood T cell repertoires in COVID-19. The method was immunoSEQ multiplex PCR; TCRdb's version includes in-frame clones alone and lacks a portion of them. The sample holds about 89,000 clones; about nine tenths are singletons and the top ten take about 16%. The material sequenced was peripheral blood. Receptor source: a male donor with acute or convalescent COVID-19.

This chain connects TRBV6-5 to TRBJ2-7; 7 nucleotides align to TRBD1. The CDR3 totals 14 residues. CDR1 is MNHEY and CDR2 is SVGAGI in the germline V gene. V dropped 6 bases and J dropped 0; count of bases not matched to a gene: 5. CDR3 amino acids: CASSRDRDSYEQYF. For the CDR3, the DNA is TGTGCCAGCAGCCGTGACAGGGACTCCTACGAGCAGTACTTC.

The chain joins TRBV6-5 to TRBJ1-1, with D uncertain. The germline V gene has CDR1 MNHEY and CDR2 SVGAGI. CDR3 length: 13 residues. Trimming cost V 5 bases and J 4 bases, with 11 bases left between them. In DNA, the CDR3 is TGTGCCAGCAGTCTCGAAATTAGCACTGAAGCTTTCTTT. This sequence encodes CASSLEISTEAFF.

The V gene is TRBV14, the J gene TRBJ2-1; D remains ambiguous. From germline, CDR1 is SGHDN and CDR2 FVKESK. The CDR3 spans 13 residues. V lost 1 base to trimming and J lost 4 bases, with 5 bases between them. CDR3 sequence reads: CASSQVLYNEQFF. CDR3 DNA sequence: TGTGCCAGCAGCCAAGTCTTGTACAATGAGCAGTTCTTC.

This chain connects TRBV19 to TRBJ2-7, with TRBD1 matching 9 bases. There are 14 residues in the CDR3. Germline CDR1 and CDR2: LNHDA and SQIVND (reference sequence). Trimming at V came to 7 bases and at J to 2 bases, leaving 6 bases not matched to a gene. CDR3 bases: TGTGCCAGTATGCTGGGACAGGGTGCCTACGAGCAGTACTTC. Protein: CASMLGQGAYEQYF.

This chain links TRBV5-4 with TRBJ1-1, with 12 positions matching TRBD1. Germline V gene sequence: CDR1 SGHNT, CDR2 YYREEE (reference sequence). This CDR3 has 15 residues. With 4 bases clipped from V and 4 bases from J, the junction kept 5 bases outside the gene matches. The DNA of the CDR3 is TGTGCCAGCAGCCGGGACAGGGGGCTGGGCACTGAAGCTTTCTTT. Its protein is CASSRDRGLGTEAFF.

The chain employs TRBV30 and TRBJ2-7; TRBD1 aligns across 8 bases. From germline, CDR1 is GTSNPN and CDR2 SVGIG (reference sequence). V gave up 5 bases and J gave up 7 bases; unmatched junction bases: 10. This CDR3 is built from 13 residues. The CDR3 protein is CAWSTDRAGEQYF. The CDR3 DNA sequence: TGTGCCTGGTCAACGGACAGGGCCGGGGAGCAGTACTTC. Together with reference TRBV30 and TRBJ2-7, the CDR3 gives the full variable domain: SQTIHQWPATLVQPVGSPLSLECTVEGTSNPNLYWYRQAAGRGLQLLFYSVGIGQISSEVPQNLSASRPQDRQFILSSKKLLLSDSGFYLCAWSTDRAGEQYFGPGTRLTVT.

This clone was seen more than once but under ten times. V is TRBV4-2 and J is TRBJ1-1, with D tentatively TRBD1 (5 bases). Trimming took off 2 bases at V and 0 bases at J, with 10 bases between the two ends. The germline V gene encodes CDR1 LGHNA and CDR2 YNFKEQ. The length of the CDR3 is 15 residues. The chain's CDR3 is CASSQQGLLNTEAFF. CDR3 DNA sequence: TGTGCCAGCAGCCAACAGGGACTCCTGAACACTGAAGCTTTCTTT.

This clone was counted a single time. This chain uses TRBV11-2 with TRBJ2-1; 9 nucleotides align to TRBD2. Trimming at V came to 0 bases and at J to 0 bases, leaving 0 bases not matched to a gene. CDR1 is SGHAT, CDR2 FQNNGV, per germline. The CDR3 runs 16 residues. The CDR3 loop is CASSLELAGSYNEQFF. The CDR3, as DNA: TGTGCCAGCAGCTTAGAACTAGCGGGCTCCTACAATGAGCAGTTCTTC. The full variable domain, completed using reference TRBV11-2 and TRBJ2-1, is EAGVAQSPRYKIIEKRQSVAFWCNPISGHATLYWYQQILGQGPKLLIQFQNNGVVDDSQLPKDRFSAERLKGVDSTLKIQPAKLEDSAVYLCASSLELAGSYNEQFFGPGTRLTVL.

The table lists this clone with a count of one. The chain has TRBV19 and TRBJ2-7, with D possibly TRBD1 on 6 matching bases. CDR1 is LNHDA and CDR2 is SQIVND in the germline V gene (reference sequence). V shed 4 bases and J shed 1 base, with 11 bases lying between them. The CDR3 is 14 residues long. CDR3 in DNA: TGTGCCAGTAGTAGGAGACAGGAATCCTACGAGCAGTACTTC. Its translation: CASSRRQESYEQYF.

This chain uses TRBV5-6 with TRBJ1-1; D is ambiguous. The V gene's germline CDR1 is SGHDT and CDR2 YYEEEE. The length of the CDR3 is 14 residues. The V end lost 6 bases, the J end lost 1 base, and 13 bases lay between the germline ends. CDR3 in amino acids: CASNPAGRNTEAFF. CDR3 bases: TGTGCCAGCAACCCCGCCGGTAGGAACACTGAAGCTTTCTTT. Looking up the rest from reference TRBV5-6 and TRBJ1-1 gives the full variable domain: DAGVTQSPTHLIKTRGQQVTLRCSPKSGHDTVSWYQQALGQGPQFIFQYYEEEERQRGNFPDRFSGHQFPNYSSELNVNALLLGDSALYLCASNPAGRNTEAFFGQGTRLTVV.

The chain couples TRBV3-1 (or the pseudogene TRBV3-2) to TRBJ1-2; D is unclear. V lost 1 base, J lost 6 bases, and 9 bases lay in between. The CDR3 totals 13 residues. The V gene's germline CDR1 is LGHDT and CDR2 YNNKEL (reference sequence). CDR3 nucleotides: TGTGCCAGCAGCCAAGGTTCCCAGGATGGCTACACCTTC. It encodes CASSQGSQDGYTF.